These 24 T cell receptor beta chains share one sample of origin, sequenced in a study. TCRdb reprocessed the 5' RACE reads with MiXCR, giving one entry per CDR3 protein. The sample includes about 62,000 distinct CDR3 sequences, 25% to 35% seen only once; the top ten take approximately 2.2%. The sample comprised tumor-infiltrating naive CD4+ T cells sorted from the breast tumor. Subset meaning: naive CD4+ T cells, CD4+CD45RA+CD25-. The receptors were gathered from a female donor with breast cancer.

The CDR3 reads CSAPARGTQLNTEAFF. The CDR3, as DNA: TGCAGTGCTCCTGCGCGGGGGACTCAATTGAACACTGAAGCTTTCTTT. The J gene is TRBJ1-1, the V gene TRBV20-1; maybe TRBD1 (5 bases). Germline CDR1 DFQATT, CDR2 SNEGSKA (reference sequence). This CDR3 is 16 amino acids long. Trimming shortened V by 5 bases and J by 0 bases, and 19 bases separated the two germline ends.

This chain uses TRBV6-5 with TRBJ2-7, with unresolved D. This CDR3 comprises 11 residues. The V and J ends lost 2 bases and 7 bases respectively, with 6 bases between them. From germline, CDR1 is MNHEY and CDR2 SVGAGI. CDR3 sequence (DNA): TGTGCCAGCAGTTACCTAGGGGAGCAGTACTTC. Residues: CASSYLGEQYF.

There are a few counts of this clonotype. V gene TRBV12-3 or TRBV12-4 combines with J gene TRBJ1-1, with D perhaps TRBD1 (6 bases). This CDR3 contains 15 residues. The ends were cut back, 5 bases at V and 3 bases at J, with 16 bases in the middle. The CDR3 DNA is TGTGCCAGCAGTGACCGGGACATAACGGACACTGAAGCTTTCTTT. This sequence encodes CASSDRDITDTEAFF.

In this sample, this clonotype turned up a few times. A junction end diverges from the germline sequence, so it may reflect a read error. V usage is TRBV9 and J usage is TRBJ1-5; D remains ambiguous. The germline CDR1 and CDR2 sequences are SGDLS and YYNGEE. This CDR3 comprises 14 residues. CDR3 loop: CASSVHGGYQPQHF. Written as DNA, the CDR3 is TGCGCCAGCAGCGTCCACGGAGGGTATCAGCCCCAGCATTTT.

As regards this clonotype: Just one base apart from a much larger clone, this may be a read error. This chain's CDR3 is CASSFSTANTEAFF. CDR3 in DNA: TGTGCCAGCAGTTTCTCGACGGCGAACACTGAAGCTTTCTTT. This chain connects TRBV6-6 to TRBJ1-1; D ambiguous. V was shortened by 4 bases and J by 1 base, with 10 bases between the two germline ends. The germline CDR1 and CDR2 sequences are MNHNY and SVGAGI (reference sequence). The CDR3 totals 14 residues.

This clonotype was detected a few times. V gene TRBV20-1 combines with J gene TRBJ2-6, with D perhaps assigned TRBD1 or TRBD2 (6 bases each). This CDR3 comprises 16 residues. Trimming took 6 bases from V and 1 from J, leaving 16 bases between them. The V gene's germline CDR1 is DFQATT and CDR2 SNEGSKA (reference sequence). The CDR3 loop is CSAPQGRISGANVLTF. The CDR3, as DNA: TGCAGTGCCCCCCAGGGGAGGATTTCTGGGGCCAACGTCCTGACTTTC.

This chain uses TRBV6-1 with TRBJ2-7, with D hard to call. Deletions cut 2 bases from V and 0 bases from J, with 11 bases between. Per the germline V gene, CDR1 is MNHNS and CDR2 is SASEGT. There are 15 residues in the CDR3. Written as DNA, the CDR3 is TGTGCCAGCAGTGAATGGGCGGAGAGCTCCTACGAGCAGTACTTC. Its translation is CASSEWAESSYEQYF.

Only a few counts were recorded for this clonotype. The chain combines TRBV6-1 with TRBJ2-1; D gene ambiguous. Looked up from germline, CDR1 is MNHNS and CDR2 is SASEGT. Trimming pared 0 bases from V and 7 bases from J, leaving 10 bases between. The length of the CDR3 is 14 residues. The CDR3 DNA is TGTGCCAGCAGTGAAGCCAGAAGAAAGAATGAGCAGTTCTTC. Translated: CASSEARRKNEQFF.

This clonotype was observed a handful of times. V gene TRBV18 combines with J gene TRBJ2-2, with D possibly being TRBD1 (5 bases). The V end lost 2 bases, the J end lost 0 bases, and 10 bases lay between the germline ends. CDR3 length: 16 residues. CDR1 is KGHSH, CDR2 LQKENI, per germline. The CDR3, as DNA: TGTGCCAGCTCACCAACCCAGGGATCGAACACCGGGGAGCTGTTTTTT. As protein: CASSPTQGSNTGELFF.

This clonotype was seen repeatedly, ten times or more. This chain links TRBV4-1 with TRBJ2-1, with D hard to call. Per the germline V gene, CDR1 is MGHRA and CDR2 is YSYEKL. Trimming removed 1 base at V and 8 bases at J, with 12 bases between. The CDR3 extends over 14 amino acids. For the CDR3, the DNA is TGCGCCAGCAGCCAAGTCGGGTTAAGGGATGAGCAGTTCTTC. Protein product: CASSQVGLRDEQFF.

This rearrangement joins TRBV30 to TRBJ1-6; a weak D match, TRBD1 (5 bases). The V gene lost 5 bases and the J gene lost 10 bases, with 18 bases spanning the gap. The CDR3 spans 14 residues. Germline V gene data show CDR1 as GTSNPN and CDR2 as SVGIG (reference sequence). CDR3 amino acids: CAWVTGRDRSPLHF. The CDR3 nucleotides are TGTGCCTGGGTAACAGGAAGAGATAGGTCACCCCTCCACTTT. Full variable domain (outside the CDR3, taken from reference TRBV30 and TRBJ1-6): SQTIHQWPATLVQPVGSPLSLECTVEGTSNPNLYWYRQAAGRGLQLLFYSVGIGQISSEVPQNLSASRPQDRQFILSSKKLLLSDSGFYLCAWVTGRDRSPLHFGNGTRLTVT.

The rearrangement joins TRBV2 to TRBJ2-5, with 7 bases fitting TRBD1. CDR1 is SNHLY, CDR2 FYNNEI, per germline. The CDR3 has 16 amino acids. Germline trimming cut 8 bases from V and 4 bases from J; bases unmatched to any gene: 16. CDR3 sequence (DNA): TGTGCCAGCTCCCTTTCGGGCAGGGGGTTACGAGAGACCCAGTACTTC. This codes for CASSLSGRGLRETQYF.

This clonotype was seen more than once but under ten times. Here the CDR3 DNA reads TGTGCCAGCAGTGATGGTCCCGGGACAGGGCTCGGGACCCAGTACTTC. This translates into CASSDGPGTGLGTQYF. V usage is TRBV6-1 and J usage is TRBJ2-5; 9 nucleotides line up with TRBD1. The CDR3 consists of 16 residues. Germline V lookup: CDR1 MNHNS, CDR2 SASEGT. The junction had 12 bases not matched to a gene; V was cut back by 3 bases and J by 7 bases.

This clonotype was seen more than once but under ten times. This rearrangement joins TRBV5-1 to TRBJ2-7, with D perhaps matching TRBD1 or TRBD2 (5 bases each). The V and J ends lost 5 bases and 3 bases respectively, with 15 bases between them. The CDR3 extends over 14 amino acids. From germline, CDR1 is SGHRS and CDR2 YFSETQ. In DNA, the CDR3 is TGCGCCAGCAGATCCGGGACGCAAAACTACGAGCAGTACTTC. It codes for CASRSGTQNYEQYF. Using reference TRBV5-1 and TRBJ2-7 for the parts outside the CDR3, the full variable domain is KAGVTQTPRYLIKTRGQQVTLSCSPISGHRSVSWYQQTPGQGLQFLFEYFSETQRNKGNFPGRFSGRQFSNSRSEMNVSTLELGDSALYLCASRSGTQNYEQYFGPGTRLTVT.

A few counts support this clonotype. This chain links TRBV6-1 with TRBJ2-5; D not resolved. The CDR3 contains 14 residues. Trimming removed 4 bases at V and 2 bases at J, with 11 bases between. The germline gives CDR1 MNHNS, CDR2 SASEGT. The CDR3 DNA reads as TGTGCCAGCAGTGGGACGGTGCAGCAAGAGACCCAGTACTTC. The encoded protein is CASSGTVQQETQYF.

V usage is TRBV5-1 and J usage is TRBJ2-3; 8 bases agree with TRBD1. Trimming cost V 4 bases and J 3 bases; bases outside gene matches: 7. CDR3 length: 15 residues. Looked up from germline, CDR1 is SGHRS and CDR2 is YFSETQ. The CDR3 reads CASSRQGRWTDTQYF. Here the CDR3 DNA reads TGCGCCAGCAGCAGACAGGGGAGGTGGACAGATACGCAGTATTTT.

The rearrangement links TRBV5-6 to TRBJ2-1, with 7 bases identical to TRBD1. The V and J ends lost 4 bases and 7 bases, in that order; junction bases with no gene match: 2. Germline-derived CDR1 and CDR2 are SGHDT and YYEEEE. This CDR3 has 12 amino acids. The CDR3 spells CASSPQGNEQFF. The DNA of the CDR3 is TGTGCCAGCAGCCCACAGGGGAATGAGCAGTTCTTC.

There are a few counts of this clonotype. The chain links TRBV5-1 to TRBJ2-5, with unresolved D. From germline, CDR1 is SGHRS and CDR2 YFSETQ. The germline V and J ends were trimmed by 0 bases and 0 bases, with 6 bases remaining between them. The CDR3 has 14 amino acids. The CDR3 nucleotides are TGCGCCAGCAGCTTGGTAGGAAACCAAGAGACCCAGTACTTC. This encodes CASSLVGNQETQYF.

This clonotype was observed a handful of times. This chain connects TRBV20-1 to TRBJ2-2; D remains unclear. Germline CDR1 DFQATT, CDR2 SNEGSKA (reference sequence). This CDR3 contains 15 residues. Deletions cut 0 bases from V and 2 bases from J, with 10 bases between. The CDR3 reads CSARDRLRNTGELFF. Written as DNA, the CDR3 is TGCAGTGCTAGAGATAGACTCAGAAACACCGGGGAGCTGTTTTTT.

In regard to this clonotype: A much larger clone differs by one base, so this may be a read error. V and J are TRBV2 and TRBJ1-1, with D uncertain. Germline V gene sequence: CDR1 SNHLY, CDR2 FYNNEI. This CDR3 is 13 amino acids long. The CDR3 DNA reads TGTGCCAGCAGTGAATTGGAAAACACTGAAGCTTCCTTT. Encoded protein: CASSELENTEASF.

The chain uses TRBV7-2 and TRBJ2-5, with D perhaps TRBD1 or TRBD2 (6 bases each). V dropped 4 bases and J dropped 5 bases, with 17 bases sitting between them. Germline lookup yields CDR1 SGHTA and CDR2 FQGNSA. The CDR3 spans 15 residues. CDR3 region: CASSSFPRGEETQYF. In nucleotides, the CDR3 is TGTGCCAGCAGCTCCTTCCCGAGGGGGGAGGAGACCCAGTACTTC.

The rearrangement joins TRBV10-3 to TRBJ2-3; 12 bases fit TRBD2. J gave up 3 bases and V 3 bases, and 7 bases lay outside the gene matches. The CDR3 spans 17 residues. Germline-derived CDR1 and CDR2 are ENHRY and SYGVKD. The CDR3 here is CAISEGLAGSPTDTQYF. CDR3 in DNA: TGTGCCATCAGTGAAGGACTAGCGGGGAGTCCAACAGATACGCAGTATTTT.

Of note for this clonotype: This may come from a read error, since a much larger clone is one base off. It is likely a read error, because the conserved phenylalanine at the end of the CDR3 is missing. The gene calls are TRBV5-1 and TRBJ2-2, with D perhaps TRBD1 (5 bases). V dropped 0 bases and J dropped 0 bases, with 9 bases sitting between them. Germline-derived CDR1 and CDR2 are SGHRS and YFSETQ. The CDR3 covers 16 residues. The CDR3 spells CASSLEQVANTGELFS. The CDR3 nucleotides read TGCGCCAGCAGCTTGGAACAGGTAGCGAACACCGGGGAGCTGTTTTCT.

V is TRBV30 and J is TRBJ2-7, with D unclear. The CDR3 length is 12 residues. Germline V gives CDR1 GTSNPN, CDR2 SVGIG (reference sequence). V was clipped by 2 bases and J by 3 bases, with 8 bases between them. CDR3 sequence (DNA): TGTGCCTGGAGTTTGTTGAACTACGAGCAGTACTTC. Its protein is CAWSLLNYEQYF.